This entry lists 22 T cell receptor beta chains sequenced from one sample in a study of blood T cell repertoires in COVID-19. Data came from immunoSEQ multiplex PCR; TCRdb stores just in-frame clones and leaves some out. The data hold hundreds of thousands of clones, with approximately 86% observed a single time. The sample taken for sequencing was peripheral blood. All receptors derive from a young woman with COVID-19, enrolled during active disease.

The V and J genes are TRBV7-3 and TRBJ1-1, with a tentative D call TRBD1 (6 bases). CDR1 SGHTA and CDR2 FQGTGA come from the germline V gene. Between the trimmed V and J ends, which lost 4 bases and 1 base, there was a span of 13 bases. This CDR3 has 15 amino acids. The CDR3 sequence: CASSSSGQRNTEAFF. In DNA form, the CDR3 reads TGTGCCAGCAGCTCCTCGGGACAACGGAACACTGAAGCTTTCTTT.

The sample holds one count of this clone. The chain is built from TRBV4-1 and TRBJ1-2; 8 bases agree with TRBD1. Germline-derived CDR1 and CDR2 are MGHRA and YSYEKL. The length of the CDR3 is 14 residues. Germline trimming cut 6 bases from V and 2 bases from J; bases unmatched to any gene: 5. The CDR3: CASSGTGLNYGYTF. DNA of the CDR3: TGCGCCAGCAGTGGGACAGGCCTAAACTATGGCTACACCTTC.

This clone was observed once. The DNA of the CDR3 is TGTGCCAGCGGGGCGGGGGTCGGGGAGCTGTTTTTT. It translates to CASGAGVGELFF. The rearrangement joins TRBV2 to TRBJ2-2; 7 bases match TRBD2. The CDR3 is 12 amino acids. Trimming at V came to 8 bases and at J to 7 bases, leaving 4 bases not matched to a gene. The germline V gene has CDR1 SNHLY and CDR2 FYNNEI.

The CDR3 loop reads CASSIGQGASPLHF. The CDR3 DNA follows: TGTGCCAGTAGTATAGGACAGGGAGCATCACCCCTCCACTTT. The chain is built from TRBV19 and TRBJ1-6; 7 positions agree with TRBD1. The CDR3 is 14 amino acids. The germline V gene has CDR1 LNHDA and CDR2 SQIVND (reference sequence). V trimming: 1 base; J trimming: 10 bases; junction bases outside the gene matches: 4.

This clone was counted between two and nine times. The chain uses TRBV7-8 and TRBJ2-1; D is uncertain. This CDR3 has 14 residues. V was trimmed by 0 bases and J by 4 bases, leaving 7 bases between them. Germline CDR1 SGHVS, CDR2 FQNEAQ. DNA of the CDR3: TGTGCCAGCAGCTTAGCGGCACAGTACAATGAGCAGTTCTTC. Encoded protein: CASSLAAQYNEQFF. Drawing the rest from reference TRBV7-8 and TRBJ2-1, the complete variable domain is GAGVSQSPRYKVAKRGQDVALRCDPISGHVSLFWYQQALGQGPEFLTYFQNEAQLDKSGLPSDRFFAERPEGSVSTLKIQRTQQEDSAVYLCASSLAAQYNEQFFGPGTRLTVL.

This clone has just a few counts. The chain uses TRBV7-2 and TRBJ2-7, with D maybe TRBD2 (5 bases). Looked up from germline, CDR1 is SGHTA and CDR2 is FQGNSA. CDR3 size: 14 residues. Trimming stripped 5 bases from V and 7 bases from J, with 18 bases between. As DNA, the CDR3 is TGTGCCAGCAGCAATCCCGGACTCGTGGGGGAGCAGTACTTC. Translating gives CASSNPGLVGEQYF.

The chain combines TRBV7-9 with TRBJ2-1, with 11 bases identical to TRBD2. Trimming removed 1 base from V and 0 bases from J; junction bases left unmatched: 5. This CDR3 is 18 amino acids long. The germline CDR1 and CDR2 sequences are SEHNR and FQNEAQ (reference sequence). The CDR3 reads CASSLGRLAGSSYNEQFF. CDR3 bases: TGTGCCAGCAGCTTAGGAAGACTAGCGGGGAGCTCCTACAATGAGCAGTTCTTC. The whole variable domain, filled in from reference TRBV7-9 and TRBJ2-1, reads DTGVSQNPRHKITKRGQNVTFRCDPISEHNRLYWYRQTLGQGPEFLTYFQNEAQLEKSRLLSDRFSAERPKGSFSTLEIQRTEQGDSAMYLCASSLGRLAGSSYNEQFFGPGTRLTVL.

The chain joins TRBV9 to TRBJ2-7; 10 positions agree with TRBD2. Germline values: CDR1 SGDLS, CDR2 YYNGEE. The CDR3 loop spans 14 amino acids. V shed 1 base, J shed 5 bases, and the junction held 3 bases outside the gene matches. The CDR3 loop is CASSVLAGADEQYF. In DNA, the CDR3 is TGTGCCAGCAGCGTACTAGCGGGAGCAGACGAGCAGTACTTC.

The CDR3 bases are TGTGCCTGGAGGGGGACAGGGGGATATGGCTACACCTTC. Amino acids: CAWRGTGGYGYTF. V usage is TRBV30 and J usage is TRBJ1-2, with TRBD1 identical over 11 bases. The CDR3 is made up of 13 amino acids. Germline loops: CDR1 GTSNPN, CDR2 SVGIG (reference sequence). V lost 3 bases and J lost 5; bases outside the gene matches: 2.

The V call is TRBV9, the J call TRBJ2-1; unclear D gene. This CDR3 has 15 amino acids. The germline V and J ends were trimmed by 3 bases and 3 bases, with 13 bases remaining between them. Per germline, CDR1 SGDLS and CDR2 YYNGEE. DNA of the CDR3: TGTGCCAGCAGCGAGGCGGAGACCTACTACAATGAGCAGTTCTTC. This encodes CASSEAETYYNEQFF.

V gene TRBV29-1 combines with J gene TRBJ2-7, with 12 bases that match TRBD1. The germline V gene encodes CDR1 SQVTM and CDR2 ANQGSEA. The CDR3 is made up of 14 amino acids. The junction had 8 bases not matched to a gene; V was cut back by 5 bases and J by 6 bases. The CDR3 reads CSVRWGQGALEQYF. The CDR3, as DNA: TGCAGCGTTAGGTGGGGACAGGGGGCTCTCGAGCAGTACTTC.

J is TRBJ1-4 and V is TRBV9, with D possibly matching TRBD1 (5 bases). The V end was cut by 0 bases, the J end by 6 bases, with 12 bases between. In germline, CDR1 is SGDLS, CDR2 YYNGEE. This CDR3 has 15 amino acids. DNA of the CDR3: TGTGCCAGCAGCGTAGGGGGCGGGGGACATGAAAAACTGTTTTTT. Translating it yields CASSVGGGGHEKLFF.

This clone has a single count. The chain is built from TRBV5-4 and TRBJ1-4; D ambiguous. Germline-derived CDR1 and CDR2 are SGHNT and YYREEE (reference sequence). Deletions cut 3 bases from V and 5 bases from J, with 8 bases between. The CDR3 length is 13 residues. CDR3 amino acids: CASSWPGNEKLFF. Here the CDR3 DNA reads TGTGCCAGCAGCTGGCCGGGGAATGAAAAACTGTTTTTT.

The chain carries TRBV5-1 and TRBJ1-6; 7 positions match TRBD1. The length of the CDR3 is 16 residues. Germline assignment: CDR1 SGHRS and CDR2 YFSETQ. V shed 0 bases and J 6 bases; nucleotides not matched to a gene: 6. The CDR3 here is CASSLVSRGTNSPLHF. In DNA form, the CDR3 reads TGCGCCAGCAGCTTGGTATCCAGGGGGACTAATTCACCCCTCCACTTT.

CDR3 region: CASSYTGQGAFGGYTF. The CDR3 DNA follows: TGTGCCAGCAGTTACACAGGACAGGGGGCGTTTGGCGGCTACACCTTC. V usage is TRBV6-6 and J usage is TRBJ1-2, with 11 bases aligning to TRBD1. Per the germline V gene, CDR1 is MNHNY and CDR2 is SVGAGI (reference sequence). V dropped 2 bases and J dropped 8; count of bases not matched to a gene: 10. The CDR3 contains 16 residues.

The chain has TRBV28 and TRBJ2-4; TRBD2 matches 8 bases. The CDR3 runs 17 residues. Germline-derived CDR1 and CDR2 are MDHEN and SYDVKM. V lost 6 bases to trimming and J lost 3 bases; unmatched junction nucleotides: 13. DNA of the CDR3: TGTGCCAGCAGCTCCGCCGGGGGGGTAGGCTTCAAAAACATTCAGTACTTC. It codes for CASSSAGGVGFKNIQYF.

This sequence joins TRBV2 and TRBJ2-1, with D unclear. V shed 8 bases and J shed 4 bases, with 12 bases lying between them. Germline CDR1 reads SNHLY; CDR2 reads FYNNEI. This CDR3 spans 13 amino acids. CDR3 coding DNA: TGTGCCAGCTCTGCCAGGCCTTACAATGAGCAGTTCTTC. Its protein product is CASSARPYNEQFF.

V usage is TRBV2 and J usage is TRBJ1-5, with D maybe TRBD1 (6 bases). Germline V gene data show CDR1 as SNHLY and CDR2 as FYNNEI. The CDR3 is 15 residues long. Trimming pared 8 bases from V and 4 bases from J, leaving 18 bases between. In nucleotides, the CDR3 is TGTGCCAGCTGCACAGGGAACTTGTTTAATCAGCCCCAGCATTTT. It encodes CASCTGNLFNQPQHF.

This chain links TRBV7-3 with TRBJ1-6; 7 nucleotides align to TRBD1. Germline V gene lookup returns CDR1 SGHTA and CDR2 FQGTGA. This CDR3 region has 14 residues. V lost 3 bases to trimming and J lost 7 bases; unmatched junction nucleotides: 3. This CDR3 reads CASSFTGDNSPLHF. CDR3 bases: TGTGCCAGCAGCTTCACAGGGGACAATTCACCCCTCCACTTT.

This chain connects TRBV28 to TRBJ1-1; 7 nucleotides line up with TRBD1. Losses at the gene ends were 6 bases for V and 1 base for J; bases not matched to a gene: 14. Germline loops: CDR1 MDHEN, CDR2 SYDVKM. The CDR3 loop spans 17 amino acids. The CDR3 reads CASRKTGLHLSNTEAFF. The DNA of the CDR3 is TGTGCCAGCAGAAAGACAGGGTTGCACCTATCGAACACTGAAGCTTTCTTT.

V is TRBV6-2 or TRBV6-3 and J is TRBJ1-1; possible D gene TRBD1, 5 bases. V gave up 2 bases and J gave up 4 bases, with 8 bases separating them. This CDR3 has 13 residues. In germline, CDR1 is MNHEY, CDR2 SVGEGT. The CDR3 nucleotides read TGTGCCAGCAGTTACCGGGGGGGCACTGAAGCTTTCTTT. Amino acid sequence: CASSYRGGTEAFF.

V usage is TRBV7-9 and J usage is TRBJ2-3; D not resolved. V shed 5 bases and J shed 4 bases, with 7 bases lying between them. The CDR3 spans 12 residues. Germline CDR1 SEHNR, CDR2 FQNEAQ (reference sequence). CDR3 loop: CASSPRSDTQYF. In DNA, the CDR3 is TGTGCCAGCAGCCCGAGATCAGATACGCAGTATTTT.